What follows are 19 T cell receptor beta chains derived from one specimen sequenced in a study of shared T cell receptors in the human thymus. The method was immunoSEQ multiplex PCR; TCRdb's version includes in-frame clones alone and lacks a portion of them. This table holds over 65,000 clones, about 95% found once. Sequencing input: thymocytes. These TCRs come from a human donor.

The rearrangement joins TRBV7-9 to TRBJ1-2; D gene uncertain. The CDR3 has 11 amino acids. The V gene lost 9 bases and the J gene lost 6 bases, with 11 bases spanning the gap. Germline V lookup: CDR1 SEHNR, CDR2 FQNEAQ (reference sequence). Here the CDR3 reads CASWFPDGYTF. CDR3 DNA sequence: TGTGCCAGTTGGTTTCCCGATGGCTACACCTTC.

The chain combines TRBV6-6 with TRBJ2-7, with a weak D call TRBD1 (6 bases). The CDR3 has 12 amino acids. V gave up 11 bases and J gave up 3 bases, with 14 bases separating them. From germline, CDR1 is MNHNY and CDR2 SVGAGI (reference sequence). Written as DNA, the CDR3 is TGTGCCCGCTCCGGGACAAGCTACGAGCAGTACTTC. This gives the protein CARSGTSYEQYF.

This chain joins TRBV29-1 and TRBJ2-7, with a tentative D call TRBD1 (5 bases). Trimming took 4 bases from V and 2 from J, leaving 6 bases between them. CDR1 and CDR2 from the germline V gene are SQVTM and ANQGSEA. The CDR3 runs 11 residues. CDR3 amino acids: CSVAGTYEQYF. Here the CDR3 DNA reads TGCAGCGTTGCAGGGACCTACGAGCAGTACTTC.

This rearrangement joins TRBV5-6 to TRBJ1-2; TRBD1 might be the D (5 bases). The CDR3 extends over 12 amino acids. Deletions cut 2 bases from V and 8 bases from J, with 10 bases between. Germline V gives CDR1 SGHDT, CDR2 YYEEEE. The CDR3 loop reads CASSFKGFGYTF. The CDR3 region has the DNA TGTGCCAGCAGCTTTAAGGGGTTCGGCTACACCTTC.

This clone showed up just once. V usage is TRBV6-1 and J usage is TRBJ2-3; 7 nucleotides match TRBD1. The CDR3 has 14 residues. The V gene end was trimmed by 10 bases and the J gene end by 7 bases; junction bases not matched to a gene: 14. The germline V gene has CDR1 MNHNS and CDR2 SASEGT. The CDR3 region has the DNA TGTGCCACCTCCGGGACAGTGAGCAGGAATACGCAGTATTTT. Its protein is CATSGTVSRNTQYF.

The chain recombines TRBV7-9 with TRBJ1-3; tentative D call: TRBD1 (5 bases). V was cut by 0 bases and J by 11 bases, with 17 bases left in between. This CDR3 region has 15 residues. Germline values: CDR1 SEHNR, CDR2 FQNEAQ (reference sequence). In DNA form, the CDR3 reads TGTGCCAGCAGCTTAGCGCCAGACAGAACGAGGCCCATATATTTT. Protein product: CASSLAPDRTRPIYF.

The V and J genes are TRBV28 and TRBJ2-1; D possibly corresponds to TRBD2 (7 bases). The CDR3 is 16 residues long. Trimming removed 5 bases at V and 5 bases at J, with 19 bases between. The germline gives CDR1 MDHEN, CDR2 SYDVKM. CDR3 protein: CASSGPAGAVHNEQFF. The DNA for the CDR3 is TGTGCCAGCAGTGGGCCGGCGGGGGCCGTTCACAATGAGCAGTTCTTC.

This chain uses TRBV2 with TRBJ2-5; 16 bases are shared with TRBD2. The V gene's germline CDR1 is SNHLY and CDR2 FYNNEI. V lost 4 bases, J lost 5 bases, and 19 bases stayed unmatched. CDR3 size: 21 residues. The CDR3 loop is CASSVYANPGLAGGPFETQYF. CDR3 nucleotide sequence: TGTGCCAGCAGTGTGTACGCGAACCCGGGACTAGCGGGGGGGCCCTTCGAGACCCAGTACTTC. The whole variable domain, filled in from reference TRBV2 and TRBJ2-5, reads EPEVTQTPSHQVTQMGQEVILRCVPISNHLYFYWYRQILGQKVEFLVSFYNNEISEKSEIFDDQFSVERPDGSNFTLKIRSTKLEDSAMYFCASSVYANPGLAGGPFETQYFGPGTRLLVL.

The chain is built from TRBV19 and TRBJ1-3; 12 bases map to TRBD1. The CDR3 has 19 amino acids. The V segment lost 5 bases and the J segment 0 bases; nucleotides outside the gene matches: 11. Germline CDR1 and CDR2: LNHDA and SQIVND (reference sequence). The CDR3 here is CASSAPGQGAKPSGNTIYF. CDR3 DNA: TGTGCCAGTAGTGCACCGGGACAGGGGGCCAAACCCTCTGGAAACACCATATATTTT. The full variable domain, with the rest looked up from reference TRBV19 and TRBJ1-3, is DGGITQSPKYLFRKEGQNVTLSCEQNLNHDAMYWYRQDPGQGLRLIYYSQIVNDFQKGDIAEGYSVSREKKESFPLTVTSAQKNPTAFYLCASSAPGQGAKPSGNTIYFGEGSWLTVV.

The CDR3 DNA follows: TGTGCTAGTGGTTTGACCTCTAGGGCTTTCTTT. Translated: CASGLTSRAFF. This rearrangement joins TRBV12-5 to TRBJ1-1; no clear D. Trimming removed 2 bases from V and 11 bases from J, with 9 bases in between. Germline lookup yields CDR1 LGHNT and CDR2 FRNRAP. The CDR3 is 11 residues long.

About this clone: Mismatch with germline at one junction end may stem from a read error. The chain uses TRBV7-4 and TRBJ2-1; TRBD2 agrees at 10 bases. The CDR3 is 14 amino acids. CDR1 is SGHVT, CDR2 SQSDAQ, per germline. The CDR3 loop reads CASSLAGVYNEQFF. CDR3 DNA sequence: TGTGCCAGCAGCCTAGCGGGGGTATACAATGAGCAGTTCTTC.

The chain combines TRBV4-2 with TRBJ2-7; 10 nucleotides line up with TRBD1. This CDR3 spans 17 amino acids. V shed 2 bases and J 1 base; nucleotides not matched to a gene: 8. The V gene's germline CDR1 is LGHNA and CDR2 YNFKEQ. In DNA form, the CDR3 reads TGTGCCAGCAGCCAATTCCTCCGGGACAGGGGATCCTACGAGCAGTACTTC. This gives the protein CASSQFLRDRGSYEQYF.

The J gene is TRBJ2-7, the V gene TRBV19, with TRBD1 matching over 10 bases. CDR1 and CDR2 (germline): LNHDA, SQIVND (reference sequence). V dropped 2 bases and J dropped 4; count of bases not matched to a gene: 2. This CDR3 has 14 residues. The CDR3 loop is CASSIRTGGYEQYF. The CDR3 coding sequence is TGTGCCAGTAGTATACGGACAGGGGGGTACGAGCAGTACTTC.

This chain connects TRBV29-1 to TRBJ2-7; 7 bases align to TRBD1. Germline trimming cut 7 bases from V and 3 bases from J; bases unmatched to any gene: 9. The V gene's germline CDR1 is SQVTM and CDR2 ANQGSEA. The CDR3 runs to 13 residues. The CDR3 loop is CSAKGAVYYEQYF. The CDR3 DNA follows: TGCAGCGCTAAGGGGGCAGTTTACTACGAGCAGTACTTC.

V and J are TRBV7-3 and TRBJ2-5, with TRBD2 matching 8 bases. The V gene's germline CDR1 is SGHTA and CDR2 FQGTGA. This CDR3 spans 16 amino acids. The trim removed 1 base at V and 1 base at J, leaving 5 bases unmatched. CDR3 coding DNA: TGTGCCAGCAGCTTAAATGCGCGGGGGGCCCAAGAGACCCAGTACTTC. It specifies CASSLNARGAQETQYF.

The chain carries TRBV30 and TRBJ1-5; D is undetermined. CDR1 and CDR2 (germline): GTSNPN, SVGIG (reference sequence). The length of the CDR3 is 11 residues. V lost 5 bases and J lost 3, with 5 bases in between. CDR3 sequence: CAWGDNQPQHF. The CDR3 DNA reads as TGTGCCTGGGGGGACAATCAGCCCCAGCATTTT.

This sequence joins TRBV5-1 and TRBJ1-6, with 10 positions matching TRBD1. V trimming: 4 bases; J trimming: 9 bases; junction bases outside the gene matches: 7. The CDR3 is 15 amino acids. CDR1 is SGHRS, CDR2 YFSETQ, per germline. Here the CDR3 DNA reads TGCGCCAGCAGCCCCTTTGGACAGGGGGGTTCACCCCTCCACTTT. Protein: CASSPFGQGGSPLHF.

This rearrangement joins TRBV5-6 to TRBJ2-1; 8 positions match TRBD2. Germline loops: CDR1 SGHDT, CDR2 YYEEEE. The junction had 15 bases not matched to a gene; V was cut back by 6 bases and J by 7 bases. This CDR3 region has 16 residues. The CDR3 sequence is CASNPKYAGGRNEQFF. The CDR3 coding sequence is TGTGCCAGCAACCCTAAATATGCGGGGGGAAGGAATGAGCAGTTCTTC.

This rearrangement joins TRBV15 to TRBJ2-7; D call uncertain. Trimming shortened V by 6 bases and J by 3 bases, and 27 bases separated the two germline ends. The germline V gene has CDR1 LNHNV and CDR2 YYDKDF (reference sequence). This CDR3 has 18 residues. Here the CDR3 DNA reads TGTGCCACCAGTAGTTTAACAGTCAAAAGCCCCCCCAACTACGAGCAGTACTTC. Encoded protein: CATSSLTVKSPPNYEQYF.